Below, one T cell receptor beta chain is given with its context. The record originates from a study of blood T cell repertoires in COVID-19. Overall study: Whether acute or convalescent, the COVID-19 samples came from the United States, Italy and Spain. T cells, B-cell-depleted T cells, or PBMCs provided the cDNA or gDNA that served as material.

This CDR3 contains 11 residues. The germline CDR1 and CDR2 sequences are SEHNR and FQNEAQ (reference sequence). The V gene lost 3 bases and the J gene lost 12 bases, with 9 bases spanning the gap. Per the original data handling: For nucleated cells, counts were estimated from reference gene primer amplification. Assay: immunoSEQ multiplex PCR; the TCRdb copy retains only in-frame clones and omits some. V and J calls and clone size are as listed in that table; D and trimming were resolved from the DNA. There are 130,000 or so clones in the sample; 70% to 80% occur only once, and approximately 17% lies in the top ten.

The chain employs TRBV7-9 and TRBJ1-5; D unclear. Sequences were obtained from peripheral blood. The receptor's source is a man in his fifties or sixties with acute or convalescent COVID-19. In DNA, the CDR3 is TGTGCCAGCAGCTTCGGTTATCGCCAGCATTTT. Translation: CASSFGYRQHF.